Following are 16 T cell receptor beta chains from one sample sequenced in a study of blood T cell repertoires in COVID-19. The method was immunoSEQ multiplex PCR; TCRdb's version includes in-frame clones alone and lacks a portion of them. The data contain some 170,000 clones, 81% of them singletons. Sequencing was carried out using peripheral blood. These receptors were collected from a human donor in a cohort sampled during active COVID-19.

The chain has TRBV5-1 and TRBJ1-2, with a possible D match to TRBD1 (6 bases). CDR1 and CDR2 from the germline V gene are SGHRS and YFSETQ. V was trimmed by 6 bases and J by 5 bases, leaving 20 bases between them. The CDR3 spans 15 residues. CDR3 bases: TGCGCCAGCACCCCGTCCGTGGACAGCCGATATGGCTACACCTTC. Translation: CASTPSVDSRYGYTF.

The genes are TRBV19 and TRBJ1-2; D may be TRBD1 (5 bases). The CDR3 length is 14 residues. Trimming removed 6 bases at V and 4 bases at J, with 15 bases between. Germline CDR1 is LNHDA and CDR2 is SQIVND (reference sequence). The CDR3 reads CASSPRGVGYGYTF. The CDR3 nucleotides read TGTGCCAGTAGCCCTCGGGGGGTCGGCTATGGCTACACCTTC. Drawing the rest from reference TRBV19 and TRBJ1-2, the complete variable domain is DGGITQSPKYLFRKEGQNVTLSCEQNLNHDAMYWYRQDPGQGLRLIYYSQIVNDFQKGDIAEGYSVSREKKESFPLTVTSAQKNPTAFYLCASSPRGVGYGYTFGSGTRLTVV.

The chain carries TRBV9 and TRBJ1-1, with TRBD1 matching 11 bases. The CDR3 runs to 15 residues. From germline, CDR1 is SGDLS and CDR2 YYNGEE. The junction had 9 bases not matched to a gene; V was cut back by 0 bases and J by 11 bases. The CDR3 sequence: CASSVGDRGTPGAFF. The CDR3 DNA sequence: TGTGCCAGCAGCGTAGGGGACAGGGGGACGCCGGGGGCTTTCTTT.

This chain uses TRBV18 with TRBJ2-1, with D unresolved. V was shortened by 4 bases and J by 8 bases, with 9 bases between the two germline ends. The CDR3 consists of 12 residues. Germline loops: CDR1 KGHSH, CDR2 LQKENI. CDR3 bases: TGTGCCAGCTCACTTGGTGGCTATGAGCAGTTCTTC. Protein: CASSLGGYEQFF.

The J gene is TRBJ2-7, the V gene TRBV7-9; the D gene is possibly TRBD2 (6 bases). From germline, CDR1 is SEHNR and CDR2 FQNEAQ (reference sequence). Trimming left V 5 bases short and J 1 base short, with 9 bases between. The CDR3 spans 13 residues. The CDR3 sequence is CASSPGLSYEQYF. CDR3 DNA: TGTGCCAGCAGCCCGGGACTTTCCTACGAGCAGTACTTC.

The CDR3 sequence: CASSQDRVYTF. The CDR3 region has the DNA TGTGCCAGCAGCCAAGATCGGGTATACACCTTC. V gene TRBV14 combines with J gene TRBJ1-2; D unresolved. The ends were cut back, 0 bases at V and 11 bases at J, with 7 bases in the middle. Germline values: CDR1 SGHDN, CDR2 FVKESK. The CDR3 loop spans 11 amino acids.

The gene calls are TRBV5-4 and TRBJ2-2, with D tentatively TRBD1 (7 bases). Per the germline V gene, CDR1 is SGHNT and CDR2 is YYREEE (reference sequence). V was pared by 0 bases and J by 5 bases, with 11 bases between. This CDR3 spans 15 amino acids. The chain's CDR3 is CASSLVAGGTGELFF. CDR3 bases: TGTGCCAGCAGCTTGGTAGCAGGGGGGACCGGGGAGCTGTTTTTT.

J is TRBJ2-2 and V is TRBV10-1; the D is unclear. The CDR3 is made up of 14 amino acids. Germline V lookup: CDR1 WNHNN, CDR2 SYGVQD (reference sequence). Trimming took 0 bases from V and 10 from J, leaving 12 bases between them. CDR3 sequence: CASSESSLEAELFF. CDR3 bases: TGCGCCAGCAGTGAGTCCTCCCTTGAGGCGGAGCTGTTTTTT.

The V call is TRBV7-6, the J call TRBJ2-7; 7 positions match TRBD2. Per germline, CDR1 SGHVS and CDR2 FNYEAQ. CDR3 length: 15 amino acids. The V gene end was trimmed by 5 bases and the J gene end by 3 bases; junction bases not matched to a gene: 10. CDR3 coding DNA: TGTGCCAGCAGCCCTCAGGGACTATTAAGCTACGAGCAGTACTTC. Translated, it gives CASSPQGLLSYEQYF. Variable domain in full (rest from reference TRBV7-6 and TRBJ2-7): GAGVSQSPRYKVTKRGQDVALRCDPISGHVSLYWYRQALGQGPEFLTYFNYEAQQDKSGLPNDRFSAERPEGSISTLTIQRTEQRDSAMYRCASSPQGLLSYEQYFGPGTRLTVT.

This chain uses TRBV10-1 with TRBJ1-5; no clear D. Trimming took off 2 bases at V and 9 bases at J, with 11 bases between the two ends. The CDR3 sequence is 13 residues long. Germline CDR1 and CDR2: WNHNN and SYGVQD (reference sequence). The CDR3 sequence: CASSEGVGVPQHF. DNA of the CDR3: TGCGCCAGCAGTGAGGGTGTGGGAGTGCCCCAGCATTTT.

The V and J genes are TRBV4-3 and TRBJ2-1; TRBD2 agrees at 9 bases. This CDR3 region has 16 residues. CDR1 is LGHNA, CDR2 YSLEER, per germline. J was trimmed by 9 bases and V by 0 bases; bases with no gene match: 9. The CDR3 DNA is TGCGCCAGCAGCCAAGAGGCTAGCGGGAACCCCCGTGAGCAGTTCTTC. Residues: CASSQEASGNPREQFF.

This chain uses TRBV5-1 with TRBJ2-7; 8 bases agree with TRBD2. This CDR3 is built from 17 residues. The germline CDR1 and CDR2 sequences are SGHRS and YFSETQ. V was clipped by 0 bases and J by 2 bases; unmatched bases: 10. CDR3 nucleotide sequence: TGCGCCAGCAGCTTGGCCCCAACCCCGCGGGGGGCCTACGAGCAGTACTTC. It translates to CASSLAPTPRGAYEQYF. The complete variable domain, with remaining parts taken from reference TRBV5-1 and TRBJ2-7, reads KAGVTQTPRYLIKTRGQQVTLSCSPISGHRSVSWYQQTPGQGLQFLFEYFSETQRNKGNFPGRFSGRQFSNSRSEMNVSTLELGDSALYLCASSLAPTPRGAYEQYFGPGTRLTVT.

This rearrangement joins TRBV6-2 or TRBV6-3 to TRBJ1-6, with 7 nucleotides matching TRBD1. This CDR3 is 15 amino acids long. V gave up 6 bases and J gave up 8 bases; unmatched junction bases: 10. From germline, CDR1 is MNHEY and CDR2 SVGEGT. The CDR3 coding sequence is TGTGCCAGCAGCAGAACAGGGGATCTTTATTCACCCCTCCACTTT. Residues: CASSRTGDLYSPLHF.

This clone has only one observation. V gene TRBV11-2 combines with J gene TRBJ2-7, with 9 bases fitting TRBD1. This CDR3 comprises 14 residues. CDR1 is SGHAT, CDR2 FQNNGV, per germline. With 5 bases clipped from V and 1 base from J, the junction kept 3 bases outside the gene matches. The CDR3 here is CASSPGQGSYEQYF. The CDR3 DNA sequence: TGTGCCAGCAGCCCGGGACAGGGTTCCTACGAGCAGTACTTC.

The chain couples TRBV19 to TRBJ1-1, with D perhaps TRBD1 (6 bases). V shed 4 bases and J shed 0 bases, with 12 bases lying between them. This CDR3 has 15 residues. Germline values: CDR1 LNHDA, CDR2 SQIVND (reference sequence). The DNA for the CDR3 is TGTGCCAGTAGTACTCGGACAGCCGTGAACACTGAAGCTTTCTTT. Encoded protein: CASSTRTAVNTEAFF.

This clone showed up just a few times. This chain joins TRBV6-5 and TRBJ1-6, with 9 bases identical to TRBD1. After removal of 5 bases from V and 15 bases from J, the junction contained 14 bases not matched to a gene. CDR3 length: 15 amino acids. Germline V CDR1 and CDR2: MNHEY, SVGAGI. Written as DNA, the CDR3 is TGTGCCAGCAGTCACCGGGGGGGACAGGGACTATTCCTCCACTTT. This translates into CASSHRGGQGLFLHF.